Given below is one T cell receptor beta chain in context. In the naive CD8 group, cells lacked CD45RO and were positively selected for CCR7, so terminally differentiated effector memory CD45RA+ cells were left out. This sample was taken from a study of shared clonotypes between healthy human individuals. CDR3 length equals 16 residues. V dropped 5 bases and J dropped 2; count of bases not matched to a gene: 9. CDR1 and CDR2 (germline): MDHEN, SYDVKM. The table came from immunoSEQ multiplex PCR; TCRdb's copy has only in-frame clones and leaves some out. The sample shows 630,000 or so clones, 95% to 98% of them seen only once.

The gene calls are TRBV28 and TRBJ2-5; 9 bases align to TRBD1. The sequence was collected from a man aged 25-40 years in good health. Sample: naive CD8+ T cells sorted from blood. CDR3 DNA: TGTGCCAGCAGTCCGCCCGCCGGGACAGGGCAAGAGACCCAGTACTTC. This sequence encodes CASSPPAGTGQETQYF.